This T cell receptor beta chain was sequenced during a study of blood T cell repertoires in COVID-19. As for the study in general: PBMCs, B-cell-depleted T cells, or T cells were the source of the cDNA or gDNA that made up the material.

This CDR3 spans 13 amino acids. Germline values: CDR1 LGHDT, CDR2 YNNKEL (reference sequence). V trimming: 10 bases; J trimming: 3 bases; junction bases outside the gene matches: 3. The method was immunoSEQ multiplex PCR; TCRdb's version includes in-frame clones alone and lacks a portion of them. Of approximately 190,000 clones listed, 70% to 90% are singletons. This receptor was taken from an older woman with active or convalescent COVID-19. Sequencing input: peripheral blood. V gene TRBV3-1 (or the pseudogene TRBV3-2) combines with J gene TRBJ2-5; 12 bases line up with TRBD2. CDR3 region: CAIRLAGEETQYF. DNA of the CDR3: TGTGCCATCAGACTAGCGGGAGAAGAGACCCAGTACTTC.